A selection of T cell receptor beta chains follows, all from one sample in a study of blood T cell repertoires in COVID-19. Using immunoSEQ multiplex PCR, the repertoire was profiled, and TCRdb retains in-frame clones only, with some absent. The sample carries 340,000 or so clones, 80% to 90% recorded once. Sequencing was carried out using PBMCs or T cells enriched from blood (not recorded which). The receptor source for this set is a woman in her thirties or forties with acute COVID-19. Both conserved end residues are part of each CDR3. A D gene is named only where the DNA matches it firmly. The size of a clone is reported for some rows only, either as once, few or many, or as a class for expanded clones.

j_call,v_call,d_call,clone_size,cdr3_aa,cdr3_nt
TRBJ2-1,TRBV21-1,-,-,CASSRPGQGNEQFF,TGTGCCAGCAGCCGACCGGGACAGGGGAATGAGCAGTTCTTC
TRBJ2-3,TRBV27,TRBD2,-,CASAGAVTDTQYF,TGTGCCAGCGCGGGAGCTGTCACAGATACGCAGTATTTT
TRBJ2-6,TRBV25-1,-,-,CASTPGHTVSGANVLTF,TGTGCCAGCACCCCGGGACATACCGTCTCTGGGGCCAACGTCCTGACTTTC
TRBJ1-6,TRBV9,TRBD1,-,CASSVTGGASSPLHF,TGTGCCAGCAGCGTAACAGGGGGCGCGAGTTCACCCCTCCACTTT
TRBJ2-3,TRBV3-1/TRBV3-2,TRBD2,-,CASSQVRSGTRGIVRITDTQYF,TGTGCCAGCAGCCAAGTCCGTTCTGGGACTAGAGGAATTGTAAGGATCACAGATACGCAGTATTTT
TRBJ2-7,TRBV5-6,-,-,CASSLMRRNEQYF,TGTGCCAGCAGCTTGATGCGGAGGAACGAGCAGTACTTC
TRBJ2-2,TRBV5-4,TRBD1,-,CASSLDRENGELFF,TGTGCCAGCAGCTTAGACAGGGAGAACGGGGAGCTGTTTTTT
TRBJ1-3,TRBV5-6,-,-,CASSLAGQVGNTIYF,TGTGCCAGCAGCTTGGCCGGCCAGGTGGGAAACACCATATATTTT
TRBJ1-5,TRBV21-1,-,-,CASRTVSVNQPQHF,TGTGCCAGCAGGACGGTGAGCGTCAATCAGCCCCAGCATTTT
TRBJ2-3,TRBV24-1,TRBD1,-,CATSDPLRDRGSTDTQYF,TGTGCCACCAGTGACCCCCTTCGGGACAGGGGTAGCACAGATACGCAGTATTTT
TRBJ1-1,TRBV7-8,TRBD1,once,CASSGGQLEAFF,TGTGCCAGCAGCGGGGGACAGCTTGAAGCTTTCTTT
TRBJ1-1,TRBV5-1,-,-,CASSLEWRGREAFF,TGCGCCAGCAGCTTGGAGTGGAGGGGACGGGAAGCTTTCTTT
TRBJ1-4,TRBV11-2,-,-,CASSPGAREKLFF,TGTGCCAGCAGCCCTGGGGCCCGGGAAAAACTGTTTTTT
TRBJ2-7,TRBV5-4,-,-,CASSLEAGVPREQYF,TGTGCCAGCAGCTTGGAAGCAGGTGTACCCCGGGAGCAGTACTTC
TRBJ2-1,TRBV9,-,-,CASSVALGGVGTEYNEQFF,TGTGCCAGCAGCGTAGCACTTGGAGGGGTCGGGACGGAATACAATGAGCAGTTCTTC
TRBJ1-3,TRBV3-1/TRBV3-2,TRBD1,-,CASSQEGQGSGNTIYF,TGTGCCAGCAGCCAAGAGGGACAGGGGTCTGGAAACACCATATATTTT
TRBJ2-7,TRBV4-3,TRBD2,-,CASSPVISGGVEQYF,TGCGCCAGCAGCCCCGTTATTAGCGGGGGGGTCGAGCAGTACTTC
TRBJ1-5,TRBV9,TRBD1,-,CASSVGQGYQPQHF,TGTGCCAGCAGCGTCGGACAGGGGTATCAGCCCCAGCATTTT
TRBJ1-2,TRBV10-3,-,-,CAISESAYGYTF,TGTGCCATCAGTGAGTCAGCGTATGGCTACACCTTC
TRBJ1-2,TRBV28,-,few,CASRHAGSNYGYTF,TGTGCCAGCAGACATGCAGGGTCTAACTATGGCTACACCTTC
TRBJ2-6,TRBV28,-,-,CASSFPGSISGANVLTF,TGTGCCAGCAGTTTTCCGGGATCCATTTCTGGGGCCAACGTCCTGACTTTC
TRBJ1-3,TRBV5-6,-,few,CASSLGAREALSGNTIYF,TGTGCCAGCAGCCTTGGGGCCCGGGAGGCTCTTTCTGGAAACACCATATATTTT
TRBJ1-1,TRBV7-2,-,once,CASSLELGRNTEAFF,TGTGCCAGCAGCTTGGAACTGGGGCGGAACACTGAAGCTTTCTTT
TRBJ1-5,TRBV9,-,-,CASSVDVSHNQPQHF,TGTGCCAGCAGCGTAGATGTGTCACACAATCAGCCCCAGCATTTT
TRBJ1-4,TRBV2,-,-,CASSDVLGGSNEKLFF,TGTGCCAGCAGTGATGTCTTGGGGGGAAGTAATGAAAAACTGTTTTTT
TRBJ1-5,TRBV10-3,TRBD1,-,CAISPTGGGNQPQHF,TGTGCCATCAGCCCGACAGGGGGCGGGAATCAGCCCCAGCATTTT
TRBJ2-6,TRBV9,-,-,CASSALGQGLGANVLTF,TGTGCCAGCAGCGCCCTCGGCCAGGGTCTCGGGGCCAACGTCCTGACTTTC
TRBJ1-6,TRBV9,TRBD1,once,CASSVRQGGSPLHF,TGTGCCAGCAGCGTTAGACAGGGTGGATCACCCCTCCACTTT
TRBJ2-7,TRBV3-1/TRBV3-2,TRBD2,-,CASSQAHSGRGEQYF,TGTGCCAGCAGCCAAGCCCACAGCGGGAGGGGAGAGCAGTACTTC
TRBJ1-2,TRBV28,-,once,CASSLFGKGSDGYTF,TGTGCCAGCAGTTTATTTGGCAAAGGTAGCGATGGCTACACCTTC
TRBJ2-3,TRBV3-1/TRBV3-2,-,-,CASNGRGVTDTQYF,TGTGCCAGCAACGGCAGGGGGGTCACAGATACGCAGTATTTT
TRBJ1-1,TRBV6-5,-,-,CASKTVKAGPEAFF,TGTGCCAGCAAGACCGTGAAGGCAGGGCCTGAAGCTTTCTTT
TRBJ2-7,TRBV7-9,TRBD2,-,CASSSGTSGYEQYF,TGTGCCAGCAGCTCCGGGACTAGCGGCTATGAGCAGTACTTC
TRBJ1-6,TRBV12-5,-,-,CASGLGPNSPLHF,TGTGCTAGTGGTTTGGGGCCCAACTCACCCCTCCACTTT
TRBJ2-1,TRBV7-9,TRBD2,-,CASSLAGTRSYNEQFF,TGTGCCAGCAGCTTAGCCGGGACTAGGTCCTACAATGAGCAGTTCTTC
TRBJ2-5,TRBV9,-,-,CASSVSSVGFGTSVDF,-
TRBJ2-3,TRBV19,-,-,CASSLGTPTSTDTQYF,TGTGCCAGTAGTCTTGGGACACCAACTAGCACAGATACGCAGTATTTT
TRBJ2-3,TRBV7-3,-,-,CASSLSADTQYF,TGTGCCAGCAGCTTATCAGCAGATACGCAGTATTTT
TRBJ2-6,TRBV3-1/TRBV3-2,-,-,CASSPKRSPGANVLTF,TGTGCCAGCAGCCCCAAGAGGTCGCCTGGGGCCAACGTCCTGACTTTC
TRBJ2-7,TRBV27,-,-,CASSHNPGSYEQYF,TGTGCCAGCAGCCACAACCCAGGCTCCTACGAGCAGTACTTC
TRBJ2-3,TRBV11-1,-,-,CASSLFRTAHTDTQYF,TGTGCCAGCAGCTTATTCAGGACAGCACACACAGATACGCAGTATTTT
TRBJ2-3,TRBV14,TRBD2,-,CASSQGGLAVSYSTDTQYF,TGTGCCAGCAGCCAAGGGGGACTAGCGGTCTCTTATAGCACAGATACGCAGTATTTT
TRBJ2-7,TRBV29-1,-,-,CSAFRGTPTEQYF,TGCAGCGCTTTTAGGGGGACGCCCACCGAGCAGTACTTC
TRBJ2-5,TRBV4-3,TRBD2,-,CASSQEGAGGQETQYF,TGCGCCAGCAGCCAAGAAGGAGCGGGGGGTCAAGAGACCCAGTACTTC
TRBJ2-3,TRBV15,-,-,CATSRHSSDTQYF,TGTGCCACCAGCCGACACTCTTCAGATACGCAGTATTTT
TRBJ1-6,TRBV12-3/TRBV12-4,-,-,CASSLGAGSPLHF,TGTGCCAGCAGTTTAGGGGCGGGGTCACCCCTCCACTTT
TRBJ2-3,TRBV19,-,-,CASSISLDTQYF,TGTGCCAGTAGTATTTCCCTAGATACGCAGTATTTT
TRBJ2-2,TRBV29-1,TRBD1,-,CSVEDQTGSSLFF,TGCAGCGTTGAAGACCAGACAGGGAGCTCACTGTTTTTT
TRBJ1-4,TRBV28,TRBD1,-,CASSLGQGWARKLFF,TGTGCCAGCAGTCTCGGACAGGGTTGGGCTCGGAAACTGTTTTTT